This T cell receptor (beta chain) comes out of a study of control samples from healthy donors and cancer patients. The germline gives CDR1 SEHNR, CDR2 FQNEAQ (reference sequence). V shed 8 bases and J 7 bases; nucleotides not matched to a gene: 5. This CDR3 is 13 amino acids long. The repertoire was sequenced with immunoSEQ multiplex PCR; TCRdb's copy has only in-frame clones and lacks some. The sample holds about 150,000 clones, about 94% seen once. The chain joins TRBV7-9 to TRBJ1-5; 10 nucleotides agree with TRBD1. The receptor's source is a woman between 35 and 50 years old in good health. The sequenced sample was blood. The CDR3 loop reads CASGDRGGQPQHF. The CDR3 DNA sequence: TGTGCCAGCGGGGACAGGGGCGGACAGCCCCAGCATTTT. Variable domain in full (rest from reference TRBV7-9 and TRBJ1-5): DTGVSQNPRHKITKRGQNVTFRCDPISEHNRLYWYRQTLGQGPEFLTYFQNEAQLEKSRLLSDRFSAERPKGSFSTLEIQRTEQGDSAMYLCASGDRGGQPQHFGDGTRLSIL.